The 27 T cell receptor beta chains given below trace back to one sample, sequenced in a study of blood T cell repertoires in COVID-19 (dated by TCRdb to about 2020). Library generation was performed with the immunoSEQ multiplex PCR assay. This is the immuneACCESS table as TCRdb keeps it, with only in-frame sequences that have V and J called. A part of the clones is gone; compared with another copy, unresolved V genes explain less than half, and the rest is unexplained. The sample contains fewer than 150,000 clones, approximately 80% of them found a single time. The ten largest clones add up to 20% of the sample. Sequencing used peripheral blood. Receptors were obtained from a man older than 75 with acute or convalescent COVID-19.

This clone has more than one count but fewer than ten. The chain links TRBV11-2 to TRBJ2-5, with 7 bases fitting TRBD2. The CDR3 runs 16 residues. After removal of 4 bases from V and 0 bases from J, the junction contained 8 bases not matched to a gene. CDR1 and CDR2 (germline): SGHAT, FQNNGV. The CDR3 sequence is CASSYTKGGYQETQYF. As DNA, the CDR3 is TGTGCCAGCAGCTATACTAAGGGAGGGTACCAAGAGACCCAGTACTTC.

The J gene is TRBJ1-5, the V gene TRBV4-1, with 7 bases fitting TRBD1. The ends lost 3 bases at V and 2 bases at J; junction bases unmatched: 7. The CDR3 extends over 16 amino acids. The germline CDR1 and CDR2 sequences are MGHRA and YSYEKL. The CDR3: CASSQKQGLGNQPQHF. The CDR3 region has the DNA TGCGCCAGCAGCCAGAAACAGGGGTTGGGCAATCAGCCCCAGCATTTT.

This rearrangement joins TRBV28 to TRBJ1-5; TRBD1 aligns across 8 bases. Losses at the gene ends were 7 bases for V and 3 bases for J; bases not matched to a gene: 14. The CDR3 is 17 residues long. Germline CDR1 and CDR2: MDHEN and SYDVKM. The CDR3 protein is CASTLPRDRSSNQPQHF. The CDR3 DNA is TGTGCCAGCACCCTACCTCGGGACAGGAGCTCCAATCAGCCCCAGCATTTT. Using reference TRBV28 and TRBJ1-5 for the parts outside the CDR3, the full variable domain is DVKVTQSSRYLVKRTGEKVFLECVQDMDHENMFWYRQDPGLGLRLIYFSYDVKMKEKGDIPEGYSVSREKKERFSLILESASTNQTSMYLCASTLPRDRSSNQPQHFGDGTRLSIL.

The J gene is TRBJ1-2, the V gene TRBV7-2; the D gene is possibly TRBD1 (5 bases). CDR3 length: 14 amino acids. V lost 1 base and J lost 4, with 10 bases in between. The germline gives CDR1 SGHTA, CDR2 FQGNSA. In nucleotides, the CDR3 is TGTGCCAGCAGCTTAGGGCCAGGGCTCTATGGCTACACCTTC. Its translation is CASSLGPGLYGYTF.

The CDR3 nucleotides read TGTGCCAGCAGGGGCAGGGGCTACGAGCAGTACTTC. It is translated as CASRGRGYEQYF. The chain combines TRBV7-8 with TRBJ2-7, with D maybe TRBD1 (6 bases). Germline V lookup: CDR1 SGHVS, CDR2 FQNEAQ. V was pared by 6 bases and J by 3 bases, with 9 bases between. The CDR3 is 12 residues long.

The V call is TRBV24-1, the J call TRBJ2-2; TRBD1 matches 7 bases. Trimming cost V 3 bases and J 4 bases; bases outside gene matches: 7. CDR3 length: 16 residues. Germline assignment: CDR1 KGHDR and CDR2 SFDVKD. The CDR3 here is CATSDPRRGRTGELFF. The CDR3 DNA reads TGTGCCACCAGTGATCCAAGAAGGGGGCGCACCGGGGAGCTGTTTTTT.

The genes are TRBV11-1 and TRBJ2-2, with a tentative D call TRBD1 (6 bases). CDR3 length equals 15 residues. The V end lost 5 bases, the J end lost 4 bases, and 14 bases lay between the germline ends. Germline V gene data show CDR1 as SGHAT and CDR2 as FQDESV (reference sequence). The CDR3: CASSKTGFSTGELFF. CDR3 DNA: TGTGCCAGCAGCAAAACAGGGTTTTCCACCGGGGAGCTGTTTTTT.

The chain recombines TRBV24-1 with TRBJ1-5; D call uncertain. From germline, CDR1 is KGHDR and CDR2 SFDVKD. V was clipped by 5 bases and J by 3 bases, with 7 bases between them. This CDR3 has 13 amino acids. The CDR3 here is CATSAQANQPQHF. Here the CDR3 DNA reads TGTGCCACCAGTGCGCAGGCCAATCAGCCCCAGCATTTT.

This clone was found a few times. The chain recombines TRBV7-2 with TRBJ2-5, with D uncertain. Per germline, CDR1 SGHTA and CDR2 FQGNSA. V dropped 1 base and J dropped 2 bases, with 8 bases sitting between them. The length of the CDR3 is 14 residues. CDR3 DNA sequence: TGTGCCAGCAGCTTAGGATCGACACAAGAGACCCAGTACTTC. As protein: CASSLGSTQETQYF.

This sequence joins TRBV6-1 and TRBJ2-3; TRBD2 is a possible D gene (6 bases). Germline CDR1 MNHNS, CDR2 SASEGT. The CDR3 is made up of 15 amino acids. The V end was cut by 3 bases, the J end by 0 bases, with 10 bases between. In DNA, the CDR3 is TGTGCCAGCAGTGAGCGGGGTTATAGCACAGATACGCAGTATTTT. This codes for CASSERGYSTDTQYF.

This clone has only one observation. The chain is built from TRBV6-5 and TRBJ1-1; the D is unclear. The ends were cut back, 6 bases at V and 0 bases at J, with 11 bases in the middle. Germline V lookup: CDR1 MNHEY, CDR2 SVGAGI. CDR3 length: 14 residues. CDR3 nucleotide sequence: TGTGCCAGCAGATCGTTAGCGGTGAACACTGAAGCTTTCTTT. It yields the protein CASRSLAVNTEAFF.

This chain links TRBV5-1 with TRBJ2-7; tentative D call: TRBD1 (6 bases). V was pared by 4 bases and J by 4 bases, with 9 bases between. CDR3 length: 12 residues. From germline, CDR1 is SGHRS and CDR2 YFSETQ. CDR3 nucleotides: TGCGCCAGCAGCATACAGGGTTACGAGCAGTACTTC. Amino acid sequence: CASSIQGYEQYF.

V usage is TRBV4-1 and J usage is TRBJ2-1; 10 bases agree with TRBD1. Germline values: CDR1 MGHRA, CDR2 YSYEKL. The ends lost 5 bases at V and 5 bases at J; junction bases unmatched: 12. CDR3 length: 17 amino acids. The CDR3 spells CASSDHPRDRGNNEQFF. For the CDR3, the DNA is TGCGCCAGCAGCGACCACCCCCGGGACAGGGGTAACAATGAGCAGTTCTTC.

The V call is TRBV19, the J call TRBJ1-5, with a weak D call TRBD1 (5 bases). The CDR3 length is 14 residues. In germline, CDR1 is LNHDA, CDR2 SQIVND (reference sequence). V was trimmed by 6 bases and J by 7 bases, leaving 16 bases between them. The CDR3 is CASSDPEGWQPQHF. The CDR3 bases are TGTGCCAGTAGCGACCCGGAGGGGTGGCAGCCCCAGCATTTT.

This sequence joins TRBV5-4 and TRBJ2-1; unclear D gene. The germline V gene encodes CDR1 SGHNT and CDR2 YYREEE (reference sequence). The ends were cut back, 0 bases at V and 5 bases at J, with 15 bases in the middle. CDR3 length: 16 residues. The CDR3 is CASSLGSRSKDNEQFF. As DNA, the CDR3 is TGTGCCAGCAGCTTGGGCTCAAGGAGCAAGGACAATGAGCAGTTCTTC.

The chain couples TRBV6-2 or TRBV6-3 to TRBJ2-7, with D uncertain. The CDR3 covers 17 residues. V was cut by 5 bases and J by 0 bases, with 20 bases left in between. Germline V CDR1 and CDR2: MNHEY, SVGEGT. CDR3 nucleotides: TGTGCCAGCAGTCCACCAAGGAAGGTGAGGAGCTCCTACGAGCAGTACTTC. This translates into CASSPPRKVRSSYEQYF.

The rearrangement uses TRBV10-3 and TRBJ1-1; tentatively, D is TRBD1 (6 bases). This CDR3 region has 14 residues. Germline CDR1 is ENHRY and CDR2 is SYGVKD. The V and J ends lost 6 bases and 6 bases respectively, with 17 bases between them. The CDR3 DNA reads TGTGCCATCAGGGGAACCACAGGGCCGGCTGAAGCTTTCTTT. Translating gives CAIRGTTGPAEAFF.

This rearrangement joins TRBV19 to TRBJ1-3; 7 bases are shared with TRBD1. Germline CDR1 is LNHDA and CDR2 is SQIVND (reference sequence). V lost 3 bases and J lost 0; bases outside the gene matches: 8. The length of the CDR3 is 17 residues. Here the CDR3 DNA reads TGTGCCAGTAGTATGGTGGGACAGTCGAGCTCTGGAAACACCATATATTTT. Its translation: CASSMVGQSSSGNTIYF.

V usage is TRBV5-4 and J usage is TRBJ1-2; TRBD1 aligns across 10 bases. Trimming cost V 4 bases and J 4 bases; bases outside gene matches: 7. The CDR3 sequence is 15 residues long. The germline CDR1 and CDR2 sequences are SGHNT and YYREEE (reference sequence). The CDR3 nucleotides read TGTGCCAGCAGCCAAGACAGGGGGCAATTCTATGGCTACACCTTC. It specifies CASSQDRGQFYGYTF.

The chain links TRBV9 to TRBJ2-7; perhaps TRBD1 as D (5 bases). Germline assignment: CDR1 SGDLS and CDR2 YYNGEE. V was cut by 0 bases and J by 3 bases, with 13 bases left in between. The CDR3 has 15 amino acids. CDR3 protein: CASSVGAGLNYEQYF. CDR3 coding DNA: TGTGCCAGCAGCGTAGGAGCAGGGCTAAACTACGAGCAGTACTTC.

CDR3: CATSSPPRGAYGYTF. CDR3 nucleotide sequence: TGTGCCACCAGCAGCCCCCCCAGGGGGGCCTATGGCTACACCTTC. The chain carries TRBV15 and TRBJ1-2; 7 bases match TRBD1. This CDR3 comprises 15 residues. Germline trimming cut 3 bases from V and 4 bases from J; bases unmatched to any gene: 8. The germline gives CDR1 LNHNV, CDR2 YYDKDF (reference sequence).

J is TRBJ1-2 and V is TRBV19; 7 bases are shared with TRBD1. Germline-derived CDR1 and CDR2 are LNHDA and SQIVND (reference sequence). Unmatched junction bases numbered 6, after V lost 3 bases and J lost 8 bases. CDR3 size: 13 residues. The CDR3 DNA follows: TGTGCCAGTAGTATCGAGACAGGGAAAGGCTACACCTTC. It encodes CASSIETGKGYTF.

This chain joins TRBV10-3 and TRBJ1-5, with D possibly matching TRBD1 (5 bases). Germline V CDR1 and CDR2: ENHRY, SYGVKD. Deletions cut 2 bases from V and 8 bases from J, with 16 bases between. This CDR3 spans 15 amino acids. The CDR3 bases are TGTGCCATCAGTGAGCAGGGAGGCCTAGCGAAGCCCCAGCATTTT. It is translated as CAISEQGGLAKPQHF.

The sample holds one count of this clone. This chain uses TRBV7-2 with TRBJ1-4; D is ambiguous. V was trimmed by 1 base and J by 4 bases, leaving 7 bases between them. The germline CDR1 and CDR2 sequences are SGHTA and FQGNSA. This CDR3 has 14 amino acids. CDR3 bases: TGTGCCAGCAGCTTAGGCGCCGGTAATGAAAAACTGTTTTTT. Amino acids: CASSLGAGNEKLFF.

The rearrangement links TRBV5-1 to TRBJ1-1; a possible D gene is TRBD1 (5 bases). From germline, CDR1 is SGHRS and CDR2 YFSETQ. The ends were cut back, 4 bases at V and 4 bases at J, with 14 bases in the middle. The CDR3 runs 14 residues. For the CDR3, the DNA is TGCGCCAGCAGCCAAGGGACTGGGAGCACTGAAGCTTTCTTT. It specifies CASSQGTGSTEAFF.

The chain combines TRBV30 with TRBJ1-2; a weak D match, TRBD1 (5 bases). Germline V gives CDR1 GTSNPN, CDR2 SVGIG (reference sequence). Trimming pared 2 bases from V and 6 bases from J, leaving 10 bases between. This CDR3 comprises 12 residues. The CDR3 DNA follows: TGTGCCTGGAGTCCAGGGACTGATGGCTACACCTTC. It specifies CAWSPGTDGYTF.

The table lists this clone with a few counts. The V and J genes are TRBV19 and TRBJ1-2; D may be TRBD1 (6 bases). From germline, CDR1 is LNHDA and CDR2 SQIVND (reference sequence). V was pared by 7 bases and J by 0 bases, with 21 bases between. This CDR3 is built from 17 residues. The CDR3 DNA sequence: TGTGCCAGTAAGGACAGTAGCCGTCGGAGACCTAACTATGGCTACACCTTC. Encoded protein: CASKDSSRRRPNYGYTF.